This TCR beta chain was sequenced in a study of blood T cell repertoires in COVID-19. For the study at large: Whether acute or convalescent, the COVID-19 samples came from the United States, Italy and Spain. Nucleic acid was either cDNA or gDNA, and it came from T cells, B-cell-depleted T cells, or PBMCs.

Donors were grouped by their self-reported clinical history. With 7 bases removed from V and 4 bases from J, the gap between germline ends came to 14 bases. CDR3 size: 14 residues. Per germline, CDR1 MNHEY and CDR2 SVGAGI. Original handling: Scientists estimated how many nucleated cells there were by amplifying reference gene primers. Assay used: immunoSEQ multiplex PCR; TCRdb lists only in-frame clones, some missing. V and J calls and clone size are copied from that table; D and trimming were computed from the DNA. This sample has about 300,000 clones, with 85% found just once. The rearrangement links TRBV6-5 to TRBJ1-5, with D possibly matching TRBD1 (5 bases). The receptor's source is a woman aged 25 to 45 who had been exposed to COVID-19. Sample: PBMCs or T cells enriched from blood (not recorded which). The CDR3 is CASTTDKGNQPQHF. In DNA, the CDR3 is TGTGCCAGCACCACGGACAAGGGGAATCAGCCCCAGCATTTT.